These 24 T cell receptor beta chains were all obtained from the same sample, sequenced in a study of breast tumors, draining lymph nodes, adjacent tissues. TCRdb reanalysed the multiplex PCR reads using MiXCR and keeps one entry per CDR3 protein. Of 60,000 to 65,000 distinct CDR3 sequences listed, around 60% were seen once; the top ten hold 15% to 20%. The source material was breast tumor tissue. The receptor set was obtained from a female donor with breast cancer. Some clones in this sample may be carry-over from other donors' samples.

The chain combines TRBV29-1 with TRBJ2-3, with D perhaps being TRBD1 or TRBD2 (8 bases each). The ends were cut back, 6 bases at V and 2 bases at J, with 33 bases in the middle. The germline V gene encodes CDR1 SQVTM and CDR2 ANQGSEA. This CDR3 has 20 residues. CDR3 protein: CSVTSGGQGARISYTDTQYF. The DNA for the CDR3 is TGCAGCGTAACATCGGGGGGGCAGGGGGCGCGGATTAGTTACACAGATACGCAGTATTTT.

J is TRBJ2-7 and V is TRBV7-2; tentatively, D is TRBD2 (6 bases). CDR3 length: 13 residues. Germline CDR1 reads SGHTA; CDR2 reads FQGNSA. Trimming stripped 1 base from V and 7 bases from J, with 11 bases between. The CDR3 sequence: CASSLDPGREQYF. The CDR3 DNA sequence: TGTGCCAGCAGCTTAGATCCGGGGAGGGAGCAGTACTTC.

The chain combines TRBV13 with TRBJ2-6, with 8 bases lining up with TRBD1. V trimming: 5 bases; J trimming: 2 bases; junction bases outside the gene matches: 8. In germline, CDR1 is PRHDT, CDR2 FYEKMQ (reference sequence). The CDR3 is made up of 17 amino acids. The chain's CDR3 is CASSPPGQGTGANVLTF. The CDR3 bases are TGTGCCAGCAGCCCACCTGGACAGGGAACTGGGGCCAACGTCCTGACTTTC.

The chain joins TRBV19 to TRBJ2-5, with 10 bases identical to TRBD1. V shed 7 bases, J shed 0 bases, and the junction held 5 bases outside the gene matches. The CDR3 contains 15 residues. Germline CDR1 and CDR2: LNHDA and SQIVND (reference sequence). The CDR3 loop reads CASNTDRGDQETQYF. As DNA, the CDR3 is TGTGCCAGTAATACGGACAGGGGGGACCAAGAGACCCAGTACTTC.

The chain couples TRBV20-1 to TRBJ2-2, with 7 bases aligning to TRBD1. The CDR3 totals 14 residues. J lost 1 base, V lost 2 bases, and 1 base had no gene match. Germline loops: CDR1 DFQATT, CDR2 SNEGSKA (reference sequence). The CDR3 protein is CSARYRGNTGELFF. CDR3 DNA sequence: TGCAGTGCTAGATACAGGGGGAACACCGGGGAGCTGTTTTTT.

The rearrangement joins TRBV7-8 to TRBJ2-7, with 12 positions matching TRBD2. Germline V gene data show CDR1 as SGHVS and CDR2 as FQNEAQ. Trimming at V came to 6 bases and at J to 7 bases, leaving 4 bases not matched to a gene. This CDR3 has 13 residues. CDR3 in DNA: TGTGCCAGCAGTCTTCTAGCGGGGGGGGAGCAGTACTTC. It specifies CASSLLAGGEQYF.

This clonotype was seen a single time. At one boundary the junction diverges from the germline segment, which might be a read error. V usage is TRBV3-1 and J usage is TRBJ2-5; 14 nucleotides align to TRBD2. The germline CDR1 and CDR2 sequences are LGHDT and YNNKEL (reference sequence). This CDR3 spans 14 amino acids. DNA for the CDR3: TGCGCCAGCAGCCAAGGACTAGCGGGAGGGACCCAGTACTTC. Its translation is CASSQGLAGGTQYF.

The chain recombines TRBV19 with TRBJ2-1, with TRBD2 matching over 7 bases. The CDR3 covers 15 residues. Looked up from germline, CDR1 is LNHDA and CDR2 is SQIVND (reference sequence). Unmatched junction bases numbered 13, after V lost 6 bases and J lost 8 bases. CDR3 bases: TGTGCCAGTAGCGGGGGGAGGGAGGGCCCTTATGAGCAGTTCTTC. Protein: CASSGGREGPYEQFF.

This clonotype was seen more than once but under ten times. The rearrangement joins TRBV2 to TRBJ1-2; D is perhaps TRBD1 (6 bases). V was pared by 4 bases and J by 5 bases, with 11 bases between. Germline lookup yields CDR1 SNHLY and CDR2 FYNNEI. The CDR3 runs 13 residues. CDR3 protein: CASSVRGGYGYTF. DNA for the CDR3: TGTGCCAGCAGTGTCAGGGGCGGGTATGGCTACACCTTC.

There are many counts of this clonotype. The chain is built from TRBV18 and TRBJ2-1, with 8 positions matching TRBD2. The germline CDR1 and CDR2 sequences are KGHSH and LQKENI. There are 15 residues in the CDR3. Trimming at V came to 5 bases and at J to 8 bases, leaving 11 bases not matched to a gene. CDR3 protein: CASSSVAGKGDEQFF. The CDR3 DNA sequence: TGTGCCAGCTCATCCGTAGCGGGAAAAGGCGATGAGCAGTTCTTC.

V is TRBV11-2 and J is TRBJ2-1, with 7 bases that match TRBD2. Germline values: CDR1 SGHAT, CDR2 FQNNGV. The V segment lost 4 bases and the J segment 8 bases; nucleotides outside the gene matches: 11. This CDR3 region has 15 residues. The CDR3 DNA reads TGTGCCAGCAGCTCGACCGGGAGGCCGAAACATGAGCAGTTCTTC. Translation gives CASSSTGRPKHEQFF.

J is TRBJ2-7 and V is TRBV7-9; D is possibly TRBD2 (5 bases). This CDR3 spans 15 amino acids. V shed 5 bases and J shed 5 bases, with 19 bases lying between them. Per germline, CDR1 SEHNR and CDR2 FQNEAQ (reference sequence). The CDR3 region is CASSLRTKAGHEQYF. CDR3 bases: TGTGCCAGCAGCCTCCGGACCAAGGCGGGCCACGAGCAGTACTTC.

The gene calls are TRBV3-1 and TRBJ1-5; no firm D call. The CDR3 sequence is 13 residues long. The germline V gene has CDR1 LGHDT and CDR2 YNNKEL (reference sequence). V was trimmed by 6 bases and J by 4 bases, leaving 10 bases between them. CDR3 sequence reads: CASSKSLNQPQHF. CDR3 bases: TGTGCCAGCAGTAAGAGCCTAAATCAGCCCCAGCATTTT.

The CDR3 sequence: CSANLLAGGLYEQYF. The DNA of the CDR3 is TGCAGTGCTAACCTGCTGGCGGGAGGGCTGTACGAGCAGTACTTC. The rearrangement links TRBV20-1 to TRBJ2-7; 9 positions match TRBD2. CDR3 length: 15 residues. Germline values: CDR1 DFQATT, CDR2 SNEGSKA (reference sequence). Trimming removed 4 bases from V and 4 bases from J; junction bases left unmatched: 11.

This clonotype was recorded only once. V is TRBV20-1 and J is TRBJ2-7; 9 bases agree with TRBD2. The CDR3 sequence is 16 residues long. Unmatched junction bases numbered 17, after V lost 7 bases and J lost 4 bases. Looked up from germline, CDR1 is DFQATT and CDR2 is SNEGSKA (reference sequence). CDR3 sequence (DNA): TGCAGTGTAGGGGCGGTCGGCGGGAGGGCCGGGTACGAGCAGTACTTC. Protein product: CSVGAVGGRAGYEQYF.

This CDR3 reads CASSLGAGYQPQHF. Here the CDR3 DNA reads TGTGCCAGCAGCTTAGGGGCGGGGTACCAGCCCCAGCATTTT. This chain links TRBV7-8 with TRBJ1-5, with no clear D. The V and J ends lost 1 base and 7 bases respectively, with 11 bases between them. The CDR3 is 14 residues long. Germline V gene sequence: CDR1 SGHVS, CDR2 FQNEAQ.

This chain uses TRBV20-1 with TRBJ2-3, with 7 bases fitting TRBD2. Trimming took 5 bases from V and 3 from J; bases not matched to a gene: 14. The CDR3 is 16 amino acids. Germline V CDR1 and CDR2: DFQATT, SNEGSKA (reference sequence). CDR3 nucleotide sequence: TGCAGTGCTGAGGGCGCTAGCGGAGGAGGGACAGATACGCAGTATTTT. Translation: CSAEGASGGGTDTQYF.

The chain has TRBV2 and TRBJ1-4, with 7 positions matching TRBD1. The CDR3 runs 13 residues. After removal of 6 bases from V and 8 bases from J, the junction contained 6 bases not matched to a gene. Germline loops: CDR1 SNHLY, CDR2 FYNNEI. The CDR3 nucleotides are TGTGCCAGCAGATCGACAGGGCTGGAAAAACTGTTTTTT. This encodes CASRSTGLEKLFF.

In its sample, this clonotype was seen many times. The chain recombines TRBV4-1 with TRBJ2-7; 9 nucleotides line up with TRBD1. Germline CDR1 is MGHRA and CDR2 is YSYEKL. The CDR3 length is 15 residues. V was pared by 0 bases and J by 2 bases, with 2 bases of the junction left unmatched. This CDR3 is CASSQEGTGPYEQYF. Written as DNA, the CDR3 is TGCGCCAGCAGCCAAGAAGGGACAGGGCCCTACGAGCAGTACTTC.

The sample holds one count of this clonotype. The final CDR3 position lacks the conserved phenylalanine or tryptophan, pointing to a likely read error. The DNA is omitted, as the CDR3 cannot be located on it reliably, and the CDR3 follows TCRdb's listing. The CDR3 here is CSVAPYLTGWRNTGELSP. This chain joins TRBV29-1 and TRBJ2-2; the table's D call TRBD1 went unverified against the DNA. Germline values: CDR1 SQVTM, CDR2 ANQGSEA. The CDR3 numbers 18 amino acids, ends counted.

The sample holds many counts of this clonotype. CDR3 loop: CASSLAGRTDTQYF. The CDR3 DNA reads as TGTGCCAGCAGCCTCGCGGGACGAACAGATACGCAGTATTTT. This chain links TRBV6-1 with TRBJ2-3; D may be TRBD2 (6 bases). V dropped 6 bases and J dropped 3 bases, with 13 bases sitting between them. CDR3 length: 14 residues. Germline V gene data show CDR1 as MNHNS and CDR2 as SASEGT.

This clonotype occurred many times. The genes are TRBV5-1 and TRBJ2-7; D is perhaps TRBD1 (5 bases). The CDR3 consists of 12 residues. The V gene lost 3 bases and the J gene lost 6 bases, with 10 bases spanning the gap. Per the germline V gene, CDR1 is SGHRS and CDR2 is YFSETQ. Written as DNA, the CDR3 is TGCGCCAGCAGCTATGGGGCGAGCGAGCAGTACTTC. Translated: CASSYGASEQYF.

This clonotype occurred many times. The V and J genes are TRBV27 and TRBJ1-5; D uncertain. Germline V gives CDR1 MNHEY, CDR2 SMNVEV (reference sequence). V was shortened by 5 bases and J by 0 bases, with 2 bases between the two germline ends. This CDR3 is 12 amino acids long. This CDR3 reads CASSTSNQPQHF. The CDR3 bases are TGTGCCAGCAGTACTAGCAATCAGCCCCAGCATTTT.

The table lists this clonotype with many counts. One end of the junction does not line up with germline, which may come from a read error. The chain uses TRBV10-3 and TRBJ2-7; TRBD1 matches at 7 bases. The CDR3 is made up of 13 amino acids. CDR1 is ENHRY, CDR2 SYGVKD, per germline. CDR3 in amino acids: CAISGTETYGQYF. CDR3 bases: TGTGCCATCAGCGGGACAGAAACCTACGGGCAGTACTTC.